This passage covers 31 T cell receptor beta chains from one sample sequenced in a study of cytomegalovirus exposure and HLA in healthy donors. The PCR made use of 60 Vbeta and 13 Jbeta primers. TCRdb keeps only in-frame clones here, not all; method: immunoSEQ multiplex PCR. This sample has about 180,000 clones, with 70% to 80% found just once. The sample comprised PBMCs. The receptor set was obtained from a man between 18 and 29 years old in good health and CMV-seronegative.

The chain has TRBV6-5 and TRBJ1-2; D is undetermined. This CDR3 contains 14 residues. Germline V CDR1 and CDR2: MNHEY, SVGAGI. The V end lost 5 bases, the J end lost 2 bases, and 12 bases lay between the germline ends. CDR3 bases: TGTGCCAGCAGTCCGAGGGCCCTGAACTATGGCTACACCTTC. Its protein is CASSPRALNYGYTF.

The chain combines TRBV7-6 with TRBJ2-1; 7 positions agree with TRBD1. The V gene's germline CDR1 is SGHVS and CDR2 FNYEAQ. This CDR3 contains 14 residues. The trim removed 5 bases at V and 3 bases at J, leaving 4 bases unmatched. CDR3 coding DNA: TGTGCCAGCAGCCCCGACAGGGTCTACAATGAGCAGTTCTTC. The encoded protein is CASSPDRVYNEQFF.

The chain combines TRBV7-9 with TRBJ2-1; 9 nucleotides align to TRBD2. This CDR3 comprises 15 residues. The germline CDR1 and CDR2 sequences are SEHNR and FQNEAQ (reference sequence). V was pared by 5 bases and J by 6 bases, with 8 bases of the junction left unmatched. The DNA of the CDR3 is TGTGCCAGCAGCGGGGCCGGGACTAGCTTCAATGAGCAGTTCTTC. Translating it yields CASSGAGTSFNEQFF.

This CDR3 reads CASSIATSGQYEQYF. In DNA, the CDR3 is TGTGCCAGTAGTATTGCGACTAGCGGGCAATACGAGCAGTACTTC. The gene calls are TRBV19 and TRBJ2-7; 10 nucleotides agree with TRBD2. Germline V gene sequence: CDR1 LNHDA, CDR2 SQIVND (reference sequence). With 3 bases clipped from V and 4 bases from J, the junction kept 6 bases outside the gene matches. The CDR3 has 15 amino acids.

The chain has TRBV19 and TRBJ2-7, with no clear D. Trimming pared 2 bases from V and 6 bases from J, leaving 8 bases between. This CDR3 has 12 residues. The germline V gene has CDR1 LNHDA and CDR2 SQIVND (reference sequence). The CDR3 loop is CASSIRSGEQYF. CDR3 nucleotides: TGTGCCAGTAGTATAAGATCAGGCGAGCAGTACTTC.

The genes are TRBV7-9 and TRBJ2-3; maybe TRBD2 (7 bases). Germline-derived CDR1 and CDR2 are SEHNR and FQNEAQ (reference sequence). The length of the CDR3 is 17 residues. The ends were cut back, 4 bases at V and 3 bases at J, with 20 bases in the middle. The CDR3 nucleotides read TGTGCCAGCAGCTCAAGTAGTTCGGGGGGCCCGACAGATACGCAGTATTTT. Translating gives CASSSSSSGGPTDTQYF.

The V and J genes are TRBV4-3 and TRBJ1-2, with a weak D call TRBD1 (6 bases). V was cut by 5 bases and J by 6 bases, with 25 bases left in between. The CDR3 totals 17 residues. Germline V CDR1 and CDR2: LGHNA, YSLEER. The CDR3 sequence: CASSSRTTITGKNGYTF. The CDR3 DNA reads as TGCGCCAGCAGCTCTAGAACCACGATTACAGGGAAGAATGGCTACACCTTC.

This clone was recorded a few times. V and J are TRBV2 and TRBJ1-5; the D gene is possibly TRBD1 (5 bases). This CDR3 region has 14 residues. Germline V gene sequence: CDR1 SNHLY, CDR2 FYNNEI. The V and J ends lost 3 bases and 2 bases respectively, with 8 bases between them. The CDR3 bases are TGTGCCAGCAGTGATCAGGGTGGCAATCAGCCCCAGCATTTT. The encoded protein is CASSDQGGNQPQHF.

J is TRBJ1-1 and V is TRBV30; D might be TRBD1 (6 bases). Trimming removed 2 bases at V and 3 bases at J, with 10 bases between. CDR1 and CDR2 (germline): GTSNPN, SVGIG (reference sequence). CDR3 length equals 13 residues. CDR3 protein: CAWSPGAYTEAFF. The CDR3 bases are TGTGCCTGGAGTCCAGGGGCGTACACTGAAGCTTTCTTT. The variable domain in full, with the rest retrieved from reference TRBV30 and TRBJ1-1, is SQTIHQWPATLVQPVGSPLSLECTVEGTSNPNLYWYRQAAGRGLQLLFYSVGIGQISSEVPQNLSASRPQDRQFILSSKKLLLSDSGFYLCAWSPGAYTEAFFGQGTRLTVV.

This chain uses TRBV5-8 with TRBJ2-1; 8 bases are a match to TRBD1. CDR3 length: 14 amino acids. Trimming at V came to 4 bases and at J to 4 bases, leaving 4 bases not matched to a gene. Germline V gene lookup returns CDR1 SGHTS and CDR2 YDEGEE. The CDR3 DNA reads TGTGCCAGCAGCAAGACAGGGGTTTACAATGAGCAGTTCTTC. This translates into CASSKTGVYNEQFF. The whole variable domain, remainder taken from reference TRBV5-8 and TRBJ2-1, is EAGVTQSPTHLIKTRGQQATLRCSPISGHTSVYWYQQALGLGLQFLLWYDEGEERNRGNFPPRFSGRQFPNYSSELNVNALELEDSALYLCASSKTGVYNEQFFGPGTRLTVL.

This clone was observed once. The chain recombines TRBV6-5 with TRBJ1-5; tentatively, D is TRBD1 (5 bases). The CDR3 has 14 residues. The germline gives CDR1 MNHEY, CDR2 SVGAGI. Trimming left V 0 bases short and J 7 bases short, with 10 bases between. The CDR3 loop is CASSYSEDSQPQHF. CDR3 sequence (DNA): TGTGCCAGCAGTTACTCGGAAGACAGCCAGCCCCAGCATTTT.

This chain connects TRBV11-1 to TRBJ1-1; 7 bases line up with TRBD1. The germline CDR1 and CDR2 sequences are SGHAT and FQDESV (reference sequence). The CDR3 totals 15 residues. The junction had 12 bases not matched to a gene; V was cut back by 5 bases and J by 6 bases. In nucleotides, the CDR3 is TGTGCCAGCAGCCCGACAGGGCCCGGCGGGGCTGAAGCTTTCTTT. As protein: CASSPTGPGGAEAFF.

V gene TRBV18 combines with J gene TRBJ2-3; TRBD2 aligns across 13 bases. This CDR3 comprises 15 residues. Germline CDR1 reads KGHSH; CDR2 reads LQKENI. The V gene end was trimmed by 6 bases and the J gene end by 7 bases; junction bases not matched to a gene: 7. DNA for the CDR3: TGTGCCAGCTCCTCGGGGACTAGCGGGGCAAATACGCAGTATTTT. Amino acids: CASSSGTSGANTQYF.

The rearrangement links TRBV6-6 to TRBJ1-2; 8 bases agree with TRBD1. Germline V lookup: CDR1 MNHNY, CDR2 SVGAGI (reference sequence). The V and J ends lost 0 bases and 0 bases, in that order; junction bases with no gene match: 3. The CDR3 covers 16 residues. As DNA, the CDR3 is TGTGCCAGCAGTTACTCAGAGACAGGGGCTAACTATGGCTACACCTTC. This sequence encodes CASSYSETGANYGYTF.

The chain recombines TRBV11-1 with TRBJ1-2; 9 nucleotides align to TRBD1. Germline lookup yields CDR1 SGHAT and CDR2 FQDESV (reference sequence). This CDR3 is 13 amino acids long. V trimming: 5 bases; J trimming: 4 bases; junction bases outside the gene matches: 2. CDR3: CASSVTGGYGYTF. The CDR3 DNA follows: TGTGCCAGCAGCGTGACAGGGGGCTATGGCTACACCTTC.

This clone has just one count. The chain recombines TRBV7-8 with TRBJ2-2; 13 nucleotides match TRBD2. The CDR3 extends over 18 amino acids. CDR1 is SGHVS, CDR2 FQNEAQ, per germline. V was pared by 3 bases and J by 0 bases, with 4 bases of the junction left unmatched. CDR3 sequence: CASSFRLAGGSNTGELFF. The CDR3 coding sequence is TGTGCCAGCAGCTTCCGACTAGCGGGGGGTTCGAACACCGGGGAGCTGTTTTTT.

This chain joins TRBV4-3 and TRBJ2-4; weak D call: TRBD2 (6 bases). The germline V gene encodes CDR1 LGHNA and CDR2 YSLEER. The CDR3 extends over 18 amino acids. The V end was cut by 0 bases, the J end by 0 bases, with 15 bases between. Here the CDR3 DNA reads TGCGCCAGCAGCCAAGATGCCCCGACGGGACTAGCCAAAAACATTCAGTACTTC. It yields the protein CASSQDAPTGLAKNIQYF.

The V call is TRBV19, the J call TRBJ2-3, with D uncertain. Germline V CDR1 and CDR2: LNHDA, SQIVND (reference sequence). V lost 5 bases and J lost 5, with 14 bases in between. This CDR3 comprises 14 residues. DNA for the CDR3: TGTGCCAGTAGTCTCGGTAGTTGGTTAGATACGCAGTATTTT. Protein product: CASSLGSWLDTQYF.

The J gene is TRBJ1-2, the V gene TRBV29-1; a weak D match, TRBD1 (5 bases). The V and J ends lost 0 bases and 4 bases respectively, with 12 bases between them. This CDR3 comprises 14 residues. Germline V lookup: CDR1 SQVTM, CDR2 ANQGSEA. The CDR3, as DNA: TGCAGCGTTGAAGAGGGGGGGGGAACCTATGGCTACACCTTC. This sequence encodes CSVEEGGGTYGYTF.

This clone was counted between two and nine times. V usage is TRBV19 and J usage is TRBJ2-5, with 7 nucleotides matching TRBD2. The CDR3 length is 16 residues. CDR1 is LNHDA, CDR2 SQIVND, per germline (reference sequence). V lost 5 bases and J lost 5; bases outside the gene matches: 14. The chain's CDR3 is CASSPHNGRREETQYF. The CDR3 DNA sequence: TGTGCCAGTAGTCCCCACAACGGCCGGCGGGAGGAGACCCAGTACTTC.

The genes are TRBV5-1 and TRBJ1-1; a weak D match, TRBD1 (6 bases). There are 13 residues in the CDR3. V was pared by 4 bases and J by 5 bases, with 12 bases between. The V gene's germline CDR1 is SGHRS and CDR2 YFSETQ. As DNA, the CDR3 is TGCGCCAGCAGCCAACACAGGGTAACTGAAGCTTTCTTT. This codes for CASSQHRVTEAFF. Together with reference TRBV5-1 and TRBJ1-1, the CDR3 gives the full variable domain: KAGVTQTPRYLIKTRGQQVTLSCSPISGHRSVSWYQQTPGQGLQFLFEYFSETQRNKGNFPGRFSGRQFSNSRSEMNVSTLELGDSALYLCASSQHRVTEAFFGQGTRLTVV.

V and J are TRBV9 and TRBJ2-5, with D maybe TRBD2 (7 bases). The germline CDR1 and CDR2 sequences are SGDLS and YYNGEE. The V and J ends lost 1 base and 1 base respectively, with 17 bases between them. The CDR3 extends over 17 amino acids. CDR3 protein: CASSVRGGGNLQETQYF. CDR3 bases: TGTGCCAGCAGCGTAAGGGGAGGGGGGAACCTCCAAGAGACCCAGTACTTC.

The chain couples TRBV7-2 to TRBJ2-3, with 7 bases matching TRBD2. V lost 2 bases to trimming and J lost 0 bases; unmatched junction nucleotides: 14. The germline V gene encodes CDR1 SGHTA and CDR2 FQGNSA. The CDR3 has 19 residues. For the CDR3, the DNA is TGTGCCAGCAGCTTATATGTCGGGAGGTCACTGCCGAGCACAGATACGCAGTATTTT. Translating gives CASSLYVGRSLPSTDTQYF.

V usage is TRBV4-1 and J usage is TRBJ2-1, with D perhaps matching TRBD2 (5 bases). V was pared by 4 bases and J by 2 bases, with 15 bases between. Germline loops: CDR1 MGHRA, CDR2 YSYEKL. This CDR3 comprises 16 residues. The CDR3 spells CASSPILGRTYNEQFF. DNA for the CDR3: TGCGCCAGCAGCCCCATACTAGGTCGAACCTACAATGAGCAGTTCTTC.

The CDR3 region is CASSFGTDNSPLHF. The CDR3 DNA is TGTGCCAGCAGCTTCGGGACAGATAATTCACCCCTCCACTTT. The rearrangement joins TRBV7-9 to TRBJ1-6, with 7 bases matching TRBD1. This CDR3 spans 14 amino acids. The V and J ends lost 3 bases and 5 bases, in that order; junction bases with no gene match: 1. CDR1 SEHNR and CDR2 FQNEAQ come from the germline V gene (reference sequence).

This rearrangement joins TRBV13 to TRBJ1-5; D may be TRBD1 (5 bases). Trimming left V 5 bases short and J 1 base short, with 15 bases between. There are 16 residues in the CDR3. The germline V gene encodes CDR1 PRHDT and CDR2 FYEKMQ (reference sequence). The CDR3: CASSLYNQGSNQPQHF. DNA of the CDR3: TGTGCCAGCAGCCTTTATAACCAGGGAAGCAATCAGCCCCAGCATTTT.

This rearrangement joins TRBV4-3 to TRBJ2-2; maybe TRBD1 (5 bases). This CDR3 spans 15 amino acids. V was pared by 3 bases and J by 1 base, with 9 bases between. Germline V gives CDR1 LGHNA, CDR2 YSLEER. CDR3 nucleotides: TGCGCCAGCAGCCAGTTAGGACAGAACACCGGGGAGCTGTTTTTT. It codes for CASSQLGQNTGELFF.

V usage is TRBV9 and J usage is TRBJ2-3; tentative D call: TRBD2 (7 bases). V dropped 4 bases and J dropped 5 bases, with 23 bases sitting between them. Germline V gene lookup returns CDR1 SGDLS and CDR2 YYNGEE. The CDR3 totals 17 residues. The CDR3 region has the DNA TGTGCCAGCAGCCCCCGGGGGCGGGGGCGGTCGGGAGATACGCAGTATTTT. It translates to CASSPRGRGRSGDTQYF.

This chain links TRBV5-4 with TRBJ2-5; TRBD2 agrees at 8 bases. V lost 9 bases to trimming and J lost 4 bases; unmatched junction nucleotides: 8. Germline CDR1 and CDR2: SGHNT and YYREEE (reference sequence). This CDR3 contains 13 residues. The CDR3 loop reads CATTAGDVETQYF. The CDR3 nucleotides are TGTGCCACTACAGCGGGGGACGTAGAGACCCAGTACTTC.

This clone appeared once. The genes are TRBV30 and TRBJ2-7; possibly TRBD2 for D (5 bases). The CDR3 runs 15 residues. The germline CDR1 and CDR2 sequences are GTSNPN and SVGIG (reference sequence). Trimming pared 1 base from V and 3 bases from J, leaving 16 bases between. This CDR3 is CAWSGPGGVYYEQYF. The CDR3 DNA is TGTGCCTGGAGTGGACCAGGAGGCGTTTACTACGAGCAGTACTTC.

The chain recombines TRBV27 with TRBJ1-1, with TRBD1 matching 7 bases. CDR3 size: 14 residues. The germline V gene has CDR1 MNHEY and CDR2 SMNVEV (reference sequence). The J segment lost 0 bases and the V segment lost 5 bases, leaving 3 bases of the junction unmatched. CDR3 residues: CASSPDRLNTEAFF. The DNA for the CDR3 is TGTGCCAGCAGTCCGGACAGGTTGAACACTGAAGCTTTCTTT.